The 2 T cell receptor beta chains in this list originate from one sample, sequenced in a study of cytomegalovirus exposure and HLA in healthy donors. Primers for the PCR totalled 60 Vbeta and 13 Jbeta. Using immunoSEQ multiplex PCR, the repertoire was profiled, and TCRdb retains in-frame clones only, with some absent. The sample has about 90,000 clones, about three fifths seen once. Sequenced: PBMCs. Receptor source: a woman under 40 in good health and CMV-seropositive.

This clone was seen a few times. The J gene is TRBJ2-5, the V gene TRBV28, with D possibly matching TRBD1 (6 bases). The J call could be wrong; TRBJ2-7 is a better fit for the DNA end. Looked up from germline, CDR1 is MDHEN and CDR2 is SYDVKM. The CDR3 consists of 15 residues. CDR3 in DNA: TGTGCCAGCAGCTGGGACATACCCTCCTCCTACGAGCAGTACTTC. This sequence encodes CASSWDIPSSYEQYF.

This clone was observed a few times. The V gene is TRBV5-1, the J gene TRBJ2-7, with D possibly being TRBD1 (7 bases). CDR1 and CDR2 from the germline V gene are SGHRS and YFSETQ. This CDR3 is 15 amino acids long. V gave up 4 bases and J gave up 0 bases, with 14 bases separating them. The CDR3 nucleotides are TGCGCCAGCAGCCCGGGGGACAGTAGCTCCTACGAGCAGTACTTC. Protein sequence: CASSPGDSSSYEQYF.